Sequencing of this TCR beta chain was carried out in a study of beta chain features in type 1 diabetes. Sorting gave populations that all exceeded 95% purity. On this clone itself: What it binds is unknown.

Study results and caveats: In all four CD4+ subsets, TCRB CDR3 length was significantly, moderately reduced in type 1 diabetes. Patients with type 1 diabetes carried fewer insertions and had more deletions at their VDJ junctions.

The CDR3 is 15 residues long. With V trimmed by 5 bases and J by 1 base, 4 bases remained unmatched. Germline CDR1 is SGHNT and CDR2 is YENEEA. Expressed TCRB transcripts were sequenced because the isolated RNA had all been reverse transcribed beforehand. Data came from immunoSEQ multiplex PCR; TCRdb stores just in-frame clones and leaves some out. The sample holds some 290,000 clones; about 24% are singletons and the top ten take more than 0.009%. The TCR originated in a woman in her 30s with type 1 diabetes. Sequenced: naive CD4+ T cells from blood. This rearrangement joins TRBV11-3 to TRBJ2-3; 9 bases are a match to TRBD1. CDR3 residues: CASSPGQGRTDTQYF. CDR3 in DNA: TGTGCCAGCAGCCCGGGACAGGGTCGCACAGATACGCAGTATTTT.